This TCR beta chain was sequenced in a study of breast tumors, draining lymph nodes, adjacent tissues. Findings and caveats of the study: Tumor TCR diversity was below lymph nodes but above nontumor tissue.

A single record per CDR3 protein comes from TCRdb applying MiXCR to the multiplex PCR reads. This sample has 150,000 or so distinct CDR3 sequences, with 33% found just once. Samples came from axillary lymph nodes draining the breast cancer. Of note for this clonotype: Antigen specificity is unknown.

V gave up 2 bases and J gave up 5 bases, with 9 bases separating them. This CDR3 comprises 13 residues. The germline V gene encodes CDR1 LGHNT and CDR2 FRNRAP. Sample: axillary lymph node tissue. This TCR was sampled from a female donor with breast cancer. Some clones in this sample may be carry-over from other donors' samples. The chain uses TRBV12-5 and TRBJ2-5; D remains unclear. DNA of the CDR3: TGTGCTAGTGGTTTGACTTTCACCGAGACCCAGTACTTC. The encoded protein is CASGLTFTETQYF.